This is a list of T cell receptor beta chains from one sample in a study of cytomegalovirus exposure and HLA in healthy donors. Repertoires were generated with immunoSEQ multiplex PCR, while TCRdb's copy carries only in-frame clones and drops some. The sample holds 150,000 to 250,000 clones, 85% seen once. Source material: PBMCs. The receptors shown here come from a woman aged 50 to 60 in good health and CMV-seronegative. Both conserved end residues are part of each CDR3. The D gene is left open where the match is weak. Not every row has a clone size; where given, it reads once, few, many or a size class.

v_call,cdr3_length,d_call,j_call,clone_size,cdr3_nt,cdr3_aa
TRBV28,17,TRBD1,TRBJ2-5,once,TGTGCCAGCAGCCGAAGTGGACAGGGAAGGAGGGGAGAGACCCAGTACTTC,CASSRSGQGRRGETQYF
TRBV5-6,16,TRBD1,TRBJ2-3,-,TGTGCCAGCAGCAAACCAGGGGGTGCTAGCACAGATACGCAGTATTTT,CASSKPGGASTDTQYF
TRBV30,13,TRBD2,TRBJ2-7,-,TGTGCCTGGAGTGTCTCCCTAGCGGGTGAGCAGTACTTC,CAWSVSLAGEQYF
TRBV19,18,TRBD2,TRBJ2-2,-,TGTGCCAGTAGTTACCTTGGACTAGCGGGGGGGAAGGGCGGGGAGCTGTTTTTT,CASSYLGLAGGKGGELFF
TRBV28,11,-,TRBJ1-1,-,TGTGCCAGCAGTGTAAGGGGCAATGGTTTCTTT,CASSVRGNGFF
TRBV20-1,9,-,TRBJ1-2,-,TGCAGTGCCCCTAAGGGCTACACCTTC,CSAPKGYTF
TRBV9,15,TRBD1,TRBJ1-1,-,TGTGCCAGCAGCGCATCACAGGGGTCCTACACTGAAGCTTTCTTT,CASSASQGSYTEAFF
TRBV7-9,14,-,TRBJ1-5,-,TGTGCCAGCAGCTTAGCGGGGGGAAATCAGCCCCAGCATTTT,CASSLAGGNQPQHF
TRBV5-8,14,-,TRBJ1-2,-,TGTGCCAACCCGGGACTCACCGGGGACTATGGCTACACCTTC,CANPGLTGDYGYTF
TRBV6-1,13,TRBD1,TRBJ1-2,-,TGTGCCAGCCGGGACAGGGGCCCCTATGGCTACACCTTC,CASRDRGPYGYTF
TRBV2,16,-,TRBJ1-5,-,TGTGCCAGCAGTGAAGTCCTCAGGGCCGCTGCTCAGCCCCAGCATTTT,CASSEVLRAAAQPQHF
TRBV7-8,16,TRBD2,TRBJ2-1,-,TGTGCCAGCAGCTCACCGGGACTAGCGGGAGAGGATGAGCAGTTCTTC,CASSSPGLAGEDEQFF
TRBV6-5,15,TRBD1,TRBJ2-5,-,TGTGCCAGCAGTTCGGGACAGGGCCCGCAAGAGACCCAGTACTTC,CASSSGQGPQETQYF
TRBV19,18,TRBD2,TRBJ2-1,-,TGTGCCAGTAGTATTCTCCGTCCAACTAGCGGAAATTACAATGAGCAGTTCTTC,CASSILRPTSGNYNEQFF
TRBV7-2,14,TRBD1,TRBJ2-7,-,TGTGCCAGCAGCGGGACAGGGGGCGCCTACGAGCAGTACTTC,CASSGTGGAYEQYF
TRBV18,13,-,TRBJ2-7,-,TGTGCCAGCTCACCCTGGCAGGGGAACGAGCAGTACTTC,CASSPWQGNEQYF
TRBV28,11,-,TRBJ1-1,-,TGTGCCAGCAGTTCATTATCGGAGGCTTTCTTT,CASSSLSEAFF
TRBV6-5,14,-,TRBJ2-3,-,TGTGCCTCAAGGAGATCCTCTAGCACAGATACGCAGTATTTT,CASRRSSSTDTQYF
TRBV9,14,-,TRBJ1-1,-,TGTGCCAGCAGCGGCAGGGAAACGAACACTGAAGCTTTCTTT,CASSGRETNTEAFF
TRBV7-6,15,-,TRBJ2-7,few,TGTGCCAGCAGCTTACGTCAGGACAGCCTATACGAGCAGTACTTC,CASSLRQDSLYEQYF
TRBV6-1,12,-,TRBJ2-1,many,TGTGCCAGCAGTCCTAGAAACAATGAGCAGTTCTTC,CASSPRNNEQFF
TRBV27,13,-,TRBJ2-7,-,TGTGCCAGCAGTGAAATGGTCCGGGGCGAGCAGTACTTC,CASSEMVRGEQYF
TRBV5-1,16,TRBD2,TRBJ2-1,few,TGCGCCAGCAGCCTGTCGGCTAGCGGGCGATACAATGAGCAGTTCTTC,CASSLSASGRYNEQFF
TRBV27,21,-,TRBJ1-1,few,TGTGCCAGCAGTCCCCCTACAGGGTACTGGACCCCTGGACAGCGGAGCACTGAAGCTTTCTTT,CASSPPTGYWTPGQRSTEAFF
TRBV30,14,-,TRBJ2-1,-,TGTGCCTGGAGTGGGGAGGCTAGGATCAATGAGCAGTTCTTC,CAWSGEARINEQFF
TRBV30,13,-,TRBJ1-2,-,TGTGCCTGGTCCCCAACAGGGAACTATGGCTACACCTTC,CAWSPTGNYGYTF
TRBV6-4,13,-,TRBJ1-5,-,TGTGCCAGCAGTGTGGGAAGGGGACAGCCCCAGCATTTT,CASSVGRGQPQHF
TRBV19,18,TRBD1,TRBJ2-6,-,TGTGCCAGTAGTATCGGGTCGGGACAGAGCTCTGGGGCCAACGTCCTGACTTTC,CASSIGSGQSSGANVLTF
TRBV19,16,TRBD1,TRBJ2-2,-,TGTGCCAGTAGTGGCGTCGGGACAGGGGAAACCGGGGAGCTGTTTTTT,CASSGVGTGETGELFF
TRBV2,14,-,TRBJ2-7,-,TGTGCCAGCAGCCGGACTATGTTTCTGTACGAGCAGTACTTC,CASSRTMFLYEQYF
TRBV19,17,TRBD2,TRBJ2-2,-,TGTGCCGCTAGAGCTTTGACGGGAGGGCCATCCACCGGGGAGCTGTTTTTT,CAARALTGGPSTGELFF
TRBV6-1,13,-,TRBJ2-1,-,TGTGCCAGCAGTGAAGGGCAGGGCGGTGAGCAGTTCTTC,CASSEGQGGEQFF
TRBV13,14,-,TRBJ2-5,once,TGTGCCAGCAGCCGCTCTAGCGACCAAGAGACCCAGTACTTC,CASSRSSDQETQYF
TRBV29-1,11,-,TRBJ1-1,-,TGCAGCGTTGAATCTAACACTGAAGCTTTCTTT,CSVESNTEAFF
TRBV30,20,TRBD2,TRBJ2-4,-,TGTGCCTGGTCCCGGGGGCTAGCGGGAGGGCCGGGGATGGCCAAAAACATTCAGTACTTC,CAWSRGLAGGPGMAKNIQYF
TRBV27,15,TRBD1,TRBJ2-7,once,TGTGCCAGCAGTTTATCGGGGACAGGGTTCCACGAGCAGTACTTC,CASSLSGTGFHEQYF
TRBV28,19,TRBD1,TRBJ1-5,-,TGTGCCAGCAGAACAACAGGGGGAGATAGTGATTATAGCAATCAGCCCCAGCATTTT,CASRTTGGDSDYSNQPQHF
TRBV7-2,14,TRBD2,TRBJ2-7,-,TGTGCCAGCAGCTTAAGAGCGGGAGTCAACGAGCAGTACTTC,CASSLRAGVNEQYF
TRBV5-1,15,TRBD1,TRBJ1-2,-,TGCGCCAGCAGCTTGGGACAGGGGGGAAACTATGGCTACACCTTC,CASSLGQGGNYGYTF
TRBV7-8,15,-,TRBJ1-2,once,TGTGCCAGCAGCTTAGTCACGAGCCTCGACTATGGCTACACCTTC,CASSLVTSLDYGYTF
TRBV18,14,TRBD2,TRBJ2-7,once,TGTGCCAGCTCACCACCGGGACTAGAAGGCGAGCAGTACTTC,CASSPPGLEGEQYF
TRBV5-6,15,-,TRBJ2-1,-,TGTGCCAGCAGCTTGGCCTCGATATTCAGCAATGAGCAGTTCTTC,CASSLASIFSNEQFF
TRBV6-6,16,TRBD1,TRBJ1-4,-,TGTGCCAGCAGTTACACTCCCGGACAGGGGGCTGAAAAACTGTTTTTT,CASSYTPGQGAEKLFF
TRBV6-6,15,-,TRBJ2-7,-,TGTGCCAGCACTAGGGGGGGTGGACAGCACTACGAGCAGTACTTC,CASTRGGGQHYEQYF
TRBV6-6,15,-,TRBJ2-7,once,TGTGCCAGCAGTTACTCGTTACAGGGATCCTACGAGCAGTACTTC,CASSYSLQGSYEQYF
TRBV19,15,-,TRBJ2-2,-,TGTGCCAGTACCCCGGGGAGGACGAACACCGGGGAGCTGTTTTTT,CASTPGRTNTGELFF
TRBV18,18,TRBD1,TRBJ1-5,-,TGTGCCAGCTCACCGCGTCCTGCTCAGACAGGGGGCATTCAGCCCCAGCATTTT,CASSPRPAQTGGIQPQHF
TRBV6-1,15,-,TRBJ1-3,once,TGTGCCAGCAGTTCTCTAGGAGGGACGGGAAACACCATATATTTT,CASSSLGGTGNTIYF
TRBV28,12,-,TRBJ1-2,-,TGTGCCAGCAGTTTATATATCTATGGCTACACCTTC,CASSLYIYGYTF
TRBV28,14,TRBD1,TRBJ2-7,-,TGTGCCAGCAGGACACAGGGGCGATCCTACGAGCAGTACTTC,CASRTQGRSYEQYF
TRBV19,13,-,TRBJ1-5,-,TGTGCCAGTACTACAGGAGGGCGGATACCCCAGCATTTT,CASTTGGRIPQHF
TRBV28,15,TRBD1,TRBJ1-5,-,TGTGCCAGCAGGGGACAGTTAGGAAACAATCAGCCCCAGCATTTT,CASRGQLGNNQPQHF
TRBV27,13,-,TRBJ2-7,-,TGTGCCAGCAGTTTAGGGCACGGCTACGAGCAGTACTTC,CASSLGHGYEQYF
TRBV4-1,17,-,TRBJ2-1,-,TGCGCCAGCAGCCAAGATCTGACGGCCAGGTTTGACAATGAGCAGTTCTTC,CASSQDLTARFDNEQFF
TRBV2,15,TRBD1,TRBJ2-3,few,TGTGCCAGCAGCACTGACAGGGCTCGCACAGATACGCAGTATTTT,CASSTDRARTDTQYF
TRBV23-1,18,TRBD1,TRBJ1-2,-,TGCGCCAGCAGTCAAAACTATCAAGGGACAGGGGCAACGGAAGGCTACACCTTC,CASSQNYQGTGATEGYTF
TRBV16,14,-,TRBJ1-2,-,TGTGCCAGCAGCCAATCTGGAGGGACTGGCGGCTACACCTTC,CASSQSGGTGGYTF